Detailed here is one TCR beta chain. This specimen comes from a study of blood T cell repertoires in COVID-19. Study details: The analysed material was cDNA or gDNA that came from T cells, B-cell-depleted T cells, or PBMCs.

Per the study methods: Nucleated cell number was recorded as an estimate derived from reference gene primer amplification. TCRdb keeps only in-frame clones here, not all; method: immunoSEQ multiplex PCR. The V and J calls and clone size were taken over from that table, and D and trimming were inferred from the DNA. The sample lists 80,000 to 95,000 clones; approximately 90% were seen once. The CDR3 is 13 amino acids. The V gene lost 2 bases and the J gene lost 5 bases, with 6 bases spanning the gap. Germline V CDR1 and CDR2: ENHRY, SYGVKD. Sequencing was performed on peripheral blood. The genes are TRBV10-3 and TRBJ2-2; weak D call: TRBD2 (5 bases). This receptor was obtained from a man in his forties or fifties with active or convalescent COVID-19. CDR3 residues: CAISERGTGELFF. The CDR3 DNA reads TGTGCCATCAGTGAGCGGGGAACCGGGGAGCTGTTTTTT.